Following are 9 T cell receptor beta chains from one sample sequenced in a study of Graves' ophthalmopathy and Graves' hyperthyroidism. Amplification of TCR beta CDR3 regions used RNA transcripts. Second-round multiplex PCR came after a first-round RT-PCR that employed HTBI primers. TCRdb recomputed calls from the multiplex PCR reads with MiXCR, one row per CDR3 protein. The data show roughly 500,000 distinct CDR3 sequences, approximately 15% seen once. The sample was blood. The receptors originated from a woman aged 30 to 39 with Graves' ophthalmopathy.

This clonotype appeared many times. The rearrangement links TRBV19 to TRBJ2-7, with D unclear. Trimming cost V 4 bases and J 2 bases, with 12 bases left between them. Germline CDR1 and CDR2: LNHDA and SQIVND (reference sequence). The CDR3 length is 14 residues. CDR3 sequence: CASSTTRPPYEQYF. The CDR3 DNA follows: TGTGCCAGTAGTACCACAAGACCACCCTACGAGCAGTACTTC.

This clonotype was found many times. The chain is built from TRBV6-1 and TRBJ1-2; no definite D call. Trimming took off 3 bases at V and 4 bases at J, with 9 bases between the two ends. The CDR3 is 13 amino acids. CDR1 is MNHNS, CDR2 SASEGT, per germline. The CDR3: CASSDNAAYGYTF. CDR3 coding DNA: TGTGCCAGCAGTGATAACGCCGCCTATGGCTACACCTTC.

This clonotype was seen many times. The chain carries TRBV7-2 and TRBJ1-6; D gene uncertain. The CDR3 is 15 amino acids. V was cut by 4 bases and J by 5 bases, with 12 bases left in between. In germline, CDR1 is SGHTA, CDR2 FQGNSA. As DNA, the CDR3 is TGTGCCAGCAGCTGGGAAGGCGTAAATAATTCACCCCTCCACTTT. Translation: CASSWEGVNNSPLHF. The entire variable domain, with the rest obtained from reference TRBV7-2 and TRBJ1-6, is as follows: GAGVSQSPSNKVTEKGKDVELRCDPISGHTALYWYRQSLGQGLEFLIYFQGNSAPDKSGLPSDRFSAERTGGSVSTLTIQRTQQEDSAVYLCASSWEGVNNSPLHFGNGTRLTVT.

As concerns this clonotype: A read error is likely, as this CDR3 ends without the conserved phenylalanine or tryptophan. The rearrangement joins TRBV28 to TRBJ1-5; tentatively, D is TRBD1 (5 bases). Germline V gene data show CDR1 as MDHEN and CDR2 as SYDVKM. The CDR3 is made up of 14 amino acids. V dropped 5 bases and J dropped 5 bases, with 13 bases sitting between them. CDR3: CASSAQEGHQPQHV. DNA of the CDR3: TGTGCCAGCAGTGCACAGGAGGGACATCAGCCCCAGCATGTT.

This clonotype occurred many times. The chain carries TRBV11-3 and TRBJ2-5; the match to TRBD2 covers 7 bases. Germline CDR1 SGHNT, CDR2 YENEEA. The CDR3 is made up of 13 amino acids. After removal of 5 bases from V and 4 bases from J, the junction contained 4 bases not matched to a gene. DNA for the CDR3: TGTGCCAGCAGCCACATAGCGGGAGAGACCCAGTACTTC. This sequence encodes CASSHIAGETQYF.

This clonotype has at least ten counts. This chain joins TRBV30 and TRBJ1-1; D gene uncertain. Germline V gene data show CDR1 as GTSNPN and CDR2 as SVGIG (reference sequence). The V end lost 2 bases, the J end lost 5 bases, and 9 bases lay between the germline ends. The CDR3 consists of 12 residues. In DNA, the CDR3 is TGTGCCTGGAGTCGATTAAGGACTGAAGCTTTCTTT. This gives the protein CAWSRLRTEAFF.

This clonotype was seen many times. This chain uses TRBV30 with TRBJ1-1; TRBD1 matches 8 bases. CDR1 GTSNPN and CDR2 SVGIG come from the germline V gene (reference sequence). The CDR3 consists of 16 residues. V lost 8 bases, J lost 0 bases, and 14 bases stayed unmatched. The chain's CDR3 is CALARRQGQMNTEAFF. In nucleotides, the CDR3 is TGTGCCCTAGCGCGGAGACAGGGGCAAATGAACACTGAAGCTTTCTTT.

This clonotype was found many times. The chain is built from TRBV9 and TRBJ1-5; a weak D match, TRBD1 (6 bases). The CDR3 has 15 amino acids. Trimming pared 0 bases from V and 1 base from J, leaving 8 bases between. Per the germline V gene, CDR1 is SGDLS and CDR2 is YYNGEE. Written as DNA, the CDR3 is TGTGCCAGCAGCGTAGGTCAGGGGAGCAATCAGCCCCAGCATTTT. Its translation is CASSVGQGSNQPQHF.

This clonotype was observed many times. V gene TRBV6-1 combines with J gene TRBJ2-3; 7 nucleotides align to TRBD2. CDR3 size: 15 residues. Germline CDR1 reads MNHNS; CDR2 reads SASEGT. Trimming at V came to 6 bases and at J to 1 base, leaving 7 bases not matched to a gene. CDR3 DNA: TGTGCCAGCAGCCCCGGGACTATCCGCACAGATACGCAGTATTTT. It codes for CASSPGTIRTDTQYF.